This T cell receptor beta chain was identified during a study of T cells expressing NK-cell markers. Study details: Source material for TCR beta repertoires consisted of sorted CD3+CD56+NKG2C+, CD3+CD56+NKG2C- and CD3+CD56-NKG2C+ T cells. Just one sequenced donor of eight was HCMV-seronegative, while seven were seropositive.

TCRdb reanalyzed the 5' RACE reads, giving one entry per CDR3 protein sequence and no DNA. The sample has 250,000 to 300,000 distinct CDR3 sequences. The CDR3 has 14 residues. Germline V gene sequence: CDR1 LGHNA, CDR2 YNFKEQ. This TCR derives from a man between 18 and 35 years old in good health. Input material: blood T cells: a sorted CD56 or NKG2C T cell subset, CD4+ or CD8+ T cells, or bulk PBMC T cells (not recorded which). The J gene is TRBJ1-2, the V gene TRBV4-2; the D call of TRBD1 rests on TCRdb alone, since no DNA is present to check it. The CDR3 sequence is CASSQTGDNYGYTF.